The 27 T cell receptor beta chains below come from one sample, sequenced in a study of cytomegalovirus exposure and HLA in healthy donors. PCR involved 60 Vbeta and 13 Jbeta primers. Here immunoSEQ multiplex PCR was the method, and the copy in TCRdb shows in-frame clones only, minus some. The sample has over 75,000 clones, roughly 73% seen once; the top ten hold around 6.6%. The sequenced sample was PBMCs. These receptors were collected from a man aged 45-65 years in good health and CMV-seropositive.

The J gene is TRBJ1-3, the V gene TRBV5-1, with D possibly being TRBD1 (5 bases). With 0 bases removed from V and 3 bases from J, the gap between germline ends came to 10 bases. Germline CDR1 and CDR2: SGHRS and YFSETQ. CDR3 length: 15 amino acids. CDR3 sequence reads: CASSLGQGGGNTIYF. CDR3 in DNA: TGCGCCAGCAGCTTGGGGCAGGGCGGTGGAAACACCATATATTTT.

Only one count was recorded for this clone. This chain uses TRBV5-4 with TRBJ2-2; TRBD2 agrees at 7 bases. CDR3 size: 15 residues. Trimming took 6 bases from V and 4 from J; bases not matched to a gene: 9. Germline V gene lookup returns CDR1 SGHNT and CDR2 YYREEE (reference sequence). Here the CDR3 reads CASMSGKNPTGELFF. The CDR3 DNA is TGTGCCAGCATGAGCGGGAAAAACCCCACCGGGGAGCTGTTTTTT.

The V gene is TRBV7-2, the J gene TRBJ2-1; 14 nucleotides match TRBD2. The CDR3 is made up of 19 amino acids. V gave up 1 base and J gave up 6 bases; unmatched junction bases: 11. The germline CDR1 and CDR2 sequences are SGHTA and FQGNSA. CDR3 DNA sequence: TGTGCCAGCAGCTTAGAACGGACTAGCGGGGGGAACCACTCCAATGAGCAGTTCTTC. This codes for CASSLERTSGGNHSNEQFF.

This clone was picked up a small number of times. The chain joins TRBV5-1 to TRBJ1-1; a possible D gene is TRBD1 (5 bases). This CDR3 comprises 11 residues. The germline V gene encodes CDR1 SGHRS and CDR2 YFSETQ. V lost 7 bases and J lost 8, with 12 bases in between. In DNA, the CDR3 is TGCGCCAGCGCTTCGGGGGTGGAAGCTTTCTTT. This translates into CASASGVEAFF.

This clone was counted between two and nine times. This chain connects TRBV18 to TRBJ1-6; D not certain. The germline V gene has CDR1 KGHSH and CDR2 LQKENI. V lost 5 bases and J lost 10, with 18 bases in between. The CDR3 totals 15 residues. The CDR3 sequence is CASSSRGPSESPLHF. The CDR3 DNA follows: TGTGCCAGCTCATCCAGAGGTCCCTCGGAATCACCCCTCCACTTT.

The chain has TRBV27 and TRBJ2-1, with TRBD2 identical over 9 bases. The CDR3 sequence is 13 residues long. Germline-derived CDR1 and CDR2 are MNHEY and SMNVEV (reference sequence). J gave up 13 bases and V 5 bases, and 9 bases lay outside the gene matches. The CDR3 spells CASSLSGTSKQFF. DNA for the CDR3: TGTGCCAGCAGTCTCTCCGGGACTAGCAAACAGTTCTTC.

In the case of this clone: At one boundary the junction diverges from the germline segment, which might be a read error. The V and J genes are TRBV30 and TRBJ1-2; D not certain. The CDR3 has 13 amino acids. Germline CDR1 GTSNPN, CDR2 SVGIG (reference sequence). CDR3 residues: CAWYGNAGYGYPF. In DNA, the CDR3 is TGTGCCTGGTATGGGAACGCGGGCTATGGCTACCCCTTC. The variable domain in full, completed from reference TRBV30 and TRBJ1-2, reads SQTIHQWPATLVQPVGSPLSLECTVEGTSNPNLYWYRQAAGRGLQLLFYSVGIGQISSEVPQNLSASRPQDRQFILSSKKLLLSDSGFYLCAWYGNAGYGYPFGSGTRLTVV.

The rearrangement uses TRBV4-3 and TRBJ1-1, with a tentative D call TRBD1 (5 bases). The CDR3 is 16 amino acids. With 0 bases removed from V and 4 bases from J, the gap between germline ends came to 15 bases. The germline V gene encodes CDR1 LGHNA and CDR2 YSLEER. The CDR3 is CASSQDRPGGGTEAFF. Written as DNA, the CDR3 is TGCGCCAGCAGCCAAGATCGGCCGGGGGGGGGCACTGAAGCTTTCTTT.

V and J are TRBV19 and TRBJ1-2; D gene unclear. Looked up from germline, CDR1 is LNHDA and CDR2 is SQIVND (reference sequence). V was shortened by 3 bases and J by 0 bases, with 14 bases between the two germline ends. The CDR3 extends over 16 amino acids. The CDR3 bases are TGTGCCAGTAGTATTGCGGCCGGCGGCGCTAACTATGGCTACACCTTC. It codes for CASSIAAGGANYGYTF.

The V gene is TRBV6-1, the J gene TRBJ2-7; TRBD1 aligns across 9 bases. Germline CDR1 is MNHNS and CDR2 is SASEGT. There are 14 residues in the CDR3. Unmatched junction bases numbered 7, after V lost 5 bases and J lost 5 bases. CDR3: CASSTGGARDEQYF. For the CDR3, the DNA is TGTGCCAGCAGTACAGGGGGCGCACGAGACGAGCAGTACTTC.

The gene calls are TRBV7-3 and TRBJ2-5; 8 bases match TRBD2. J gave up 2 bases and V 2 bases, and 4 bases lay outside the gene matches. The CDR3 length is 15 residues. The V gene's germline CDR1 is SGHTA and CDR2 FQGTGA. CDR3 bases: TGTGCCAGCAGCTTATATCCGGGGGGGCAAGAGACCCAGTACTTC. Amino acids: CASSLYPGGQETQYF.

The chain links TRBV5-1 to TRBJ2-2, with 9 bases matching TRBD1. Germline V gives CDR1 SGHRS, CDR2 YFSETQ. CDR3 length: 18 residues. With 1 base clipped from V and 3 bases from J, the junction kept 10 bases outside the gene matches. CDR3 sequence: CASSLLPYRDRDTGELFF. CDR3 bases: TGCGCCAGCAGCTTGTTACCGTATCGGGACAGGGACACCGGGGAGCTGTTTTTT. The whole variable domain, remainder taken from reference TRBV5-1 and TRBJ2-2, is KAGVTQTPRYLIKTRGQQVTLSCSPISGHRSVSWYQQTPGQGLQFLFEYFSETQRNKGNFPGRFSGRQFSNSRSEMNVSTLELGDSALYLCASSLLPYRDRDTGELFFGEGSRLTVL.

The chain joins TRBV19 to TRBJ1-2, with TRBD1 matching over 11 bases. Germline V gene lookup returns CDR1 LNHDA and CDR2 SQIVND (reference sequence). There are 15 residues in the CDR3. The V segment lost 5 bases and the J segment 7 bases; nucleotides outside the gene matches: 9. The CDR3: CASSPRTGGLSGYTF. DNA of the CDR3: TGTGCCAGTAGTCCCCGGACAGGGGGCTTGAGTGGCTACACCTTC.

This clone has a single count. The rearrangement joins TRBV14 to TRBJ1-1; 7 bases align to TRBD1. This CDR3 spans 15 amino acids. After removal of 4 bases from V and 2 bases from J, the junction contained 7 bases not matched to a gene. Germline CDR1 reads SGHDN; CDR2 reads FVKESK. The chain's CDR3 is CASSPFRQGNTEAFF. CDR3 nucleotides: TGTGCCAGCAGCCCCTTTAGACAGGGCAACACTGAAGCTTTCTTT.

In DNA form, the CDR3 reads TGTGCCAGCAGCCCGGGACAGGGTGAGCAGTACTTC. Translating it yields CASSPGQGEQYF. The gene calls are TRBV9 and TRBJ2-7; 9 nucleotides match TRBD1. This CDR3 spans 12 amino acids. Losses at the gene ends were 4 bases for V and 7 bases for J; bases not matched to a gene: 3. Germline loops: CDR1 SGDLS, CDR2 YYNGEE.

The chain is built from TRBV27 and TRBJ2-7; D might be TRBD1 (7 bases). V was pared by 2 bases and J by 4 bases, with 15 bases between. The CDR3 is made up of 15 amino acids. Germline CDR1 reads MNHEY; CDR2 reads SMNVEV (reference sequence). The CDR3 region is CASSLSGGGSYEQYF. DNA of the CDR3: TGTGCCAGCAGTTTAAGCGGAGGGGGCTCTTACGAGCAGTACTTC.

This clone was counted a few times. The chain links TRBV7-9 to TRBJ1-6; TRBD1 agrees at 7 bases. V shed 1 base and J 7 bases; nucleotides not matched to a gene: 7. There are 16 residues in the CDR3. Germline assignment: CDR1 SEHNR and CDR2 FQNEAQ (reference sequence). The CDR3 sequence is CASSLGAGGDNSPLHF. The CDR3 bases are TGTGCCAGCAGCTTAGGGGCAGGGGGAGACAATTCACCCCTCCACTTT.

The CDR3 DNA sequence: TGTGCCAGCAGCTTAGTCCCGGGTGGTGGTTACGAGCAGTACTTC. Translated: CASSLVPGGGYEQYF. This chain joins TRBV11-2 and TRBJ2-7, with unresolved D. With 1 base removed from V and 4 bases from J, the gap between germline ends came to 14 bases. Germline CDR1 is SGHAT and CDR2 is FQNNGV. The CDR3 is made up of 15 amino acids.

This chain connects TRBV4-3 to TRBJ1-1, with a weak D call TRBD1 (6 bases). The CDR3 has 15 residues. CDR1 and CDR2 from the germline V gene are LGHNA and YSLEER. Trimming removed 1 base at V and 5 bases at J, with 14 bases between. Here the CDR3 reads CASSQGPGEGTEAFF. In DNA, the CDR3 is TGCGCCAGCAGCCAAGGCCCAGGGGAGGGTACTGAAGCTTTCTTT.

The J gene is TRBJ2-5, the V gene TRBV29-1, with D possibly being TRBD2 (5 bases). The CDR3 loop spans 13 amino acids. Germline V gene data show CDR1 as SQVTM and CDR2 as ANQGSEA. The V end was cut by 6 bases, the J end by 7 bases, with 18 bases between. DNA for the CDR3: TGCAGCGTACATCCCGGGGTATTGGGGACCCAGTACTTC. Protein: CSVHPGVLGTQYF.

The V gene is TRBV7-9, the J gene TRBJ2-7; D uncertain. There are 12 residues in the CDR3. Looked up from germline, CDR1 is SEHNR and CDR2 is FQNEAQ (reference sequence). The V end lost 2 bases, the J end lost 1 base, and 3 bases lay between the germline ends. CDR3 bases: TGTGCCAGCAGCTTACGGTCCTACGAGCAGTACTTC. It translates to CASSLRSYEQYF.

V and J are TRBV5-1 and TRBJ1-1, with a weak D call TRBD1 (5 bases). Germline values: CDR1 SGHRS, CDR2 YFSETQ. Trimming pared 4 bases from V and 5 bases from J, leaving 18 bases between. This CDR3 has 15 residues. In DNA form, the CDR3 reads TGCGCCAGCAGCCTAATGGGGCACGGGGGGACTGAAGCTTTCTTT. It specifies CASSLMGHGGTEAFF.

A single count supports this clone. The chain links TRBV28 to TRBJ1-1, with TRBD1 matching over 10 bases. V lost 5 bases and J lost 11; bases outside the gene matches: 8. The CDR3 covers 13 residues. The germline V gene has CDR1 MDHEN and CDR2 SYDVKM. The CDR3 protein is CASSPGQGFRAFF. As DNA, the CDR3 is TGTGCCAGCAGTCCGGGACAGGGGTTTAGGGCTTTCTTT.

The chain is built from TRBV11-3 and TRBJ2-7; D remains ambiguous. Trimming pared 1 base from V and 2 bases from J, leaving 9 bases between. Germline lookup yields CDR1 SGHNT and CDR2 YENEEA. The CDR3 has 14 amino acids. Written as DNA, the CDR3 is TGTGCCAGCAGCTTAGGAGTCGCACCCTACGAGCAGTACTTC. Its translation: CASSLGVAPYEQYF.

The table lists this clone with a count of one. V is TRBV7-2 and J is TRBJ2-3; TRBD2 matches 8 bases. V lost 4 bases to trimming and J lost 2 bases; unmatched junction nucleotides: 5. The germline V gene encodes CDR1 SGHTA and CDR2 FQGNSA. The CDR3 consists of 15 residues. The CDR3 region has the DNA TGTGCCAGCAGCTATAGCGGGGAATTCACAGATACGCAGTATTTT. It translates to CASSYSGEFTDTQYF.

This rearrangement joins TRBV11-2 to TRBJ2-5; 9 bases match TRBD2. Trimming took 3 bases from V and 4 from J; bases not matched to a gene: 3. Germline V CDR1 and CDR2: SGHAT, FQNNGV. There are 14 residues in the CDR3. The CDR3 nucleotides are TGTGCCAGCAGCTTTGCGGGGGGGGGAGAGACCCAGTACTTC. This translates into CASSFAGGGETQYF.

The chain carries TRBV7-8 and TRBJ2-1; TRBD2 matches 10 bases. CDR1 is SGHVS, CDR2 FQNEAQ, per germline. Trimming removed 1 base from V and 5 bases from J; junction bases left unmatched: 5. The CDR3 consists of 16 residues. The chain's CDR3 is CASSLEGLASDNEQFF. The DNA of the CDR3 is TGTGCCAGCAGCTTAGAGGGACTAGCGTCCGACAATGAGCAGTTCTTC.